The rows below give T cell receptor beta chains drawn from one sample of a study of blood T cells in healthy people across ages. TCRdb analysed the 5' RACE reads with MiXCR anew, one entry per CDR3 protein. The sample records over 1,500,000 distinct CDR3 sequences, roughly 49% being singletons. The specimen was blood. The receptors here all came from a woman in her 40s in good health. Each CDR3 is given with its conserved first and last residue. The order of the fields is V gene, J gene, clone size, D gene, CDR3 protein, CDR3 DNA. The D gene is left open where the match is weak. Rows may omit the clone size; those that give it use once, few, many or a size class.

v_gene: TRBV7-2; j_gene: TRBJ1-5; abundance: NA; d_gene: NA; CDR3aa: CASSADRNSNQPQHF; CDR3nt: TGTGCCAGCAGCGCCGACAGAAATAGCAATCAGCCCCAGCATTTT
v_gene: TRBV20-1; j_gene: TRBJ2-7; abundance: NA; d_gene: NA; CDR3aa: CSASDTSYEQYF; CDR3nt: TGCAGTGCTTCAGACACATCCTACGAGCAGTACTTC
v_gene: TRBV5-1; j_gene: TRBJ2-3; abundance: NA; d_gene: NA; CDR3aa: CASSSDPSQGDTQYF; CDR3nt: TGCGCCAGCAGCTCGGATCCTTCGCAGGGAGATACGCAGTATTTT
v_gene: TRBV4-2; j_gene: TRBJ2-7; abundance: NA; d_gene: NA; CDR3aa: CASSQDLYGEQYF; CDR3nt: TGTGCCAGCAGCCAAGATCTATACGGCGAGCAGTACTTC
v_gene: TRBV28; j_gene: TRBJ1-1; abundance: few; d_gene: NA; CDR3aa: CASSLRQSNTEAFF; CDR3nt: TGTGCCAGCAGTTTACGGCAGTCGAACACTGAAGCTTTCTTT
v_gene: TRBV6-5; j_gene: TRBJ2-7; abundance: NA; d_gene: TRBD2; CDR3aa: CATLQGGGTYEQYF; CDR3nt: TGTGCCACCCTGCAGGGCGGGGGAACCTACGAGCAGTACTTC
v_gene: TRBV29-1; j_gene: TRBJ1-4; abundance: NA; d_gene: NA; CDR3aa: CSVESQRGEKLFF; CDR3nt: TGCAGCGTTGAAAGTCAACGCGGTGAAAAACTGTTTTTT
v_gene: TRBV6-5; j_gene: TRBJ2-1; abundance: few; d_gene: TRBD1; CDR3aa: CASKGDRGPSNEQFF; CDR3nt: TGTGCCTCAAAGGGGGACAGGGGGCCTTCCAATGAGCAGTTCTTC
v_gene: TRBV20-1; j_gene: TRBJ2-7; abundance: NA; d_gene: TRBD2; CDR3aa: CSARDFGGEQYF; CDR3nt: TGCAGTGCTAGAGATTTCGGGGGGGAGCAGTACTTC
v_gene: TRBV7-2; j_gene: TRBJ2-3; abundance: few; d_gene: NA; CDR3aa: CASSFHNGITQYF; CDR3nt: TGTGCCAGCAGCTTCCATAATGGGATTACGCAGTATTTT
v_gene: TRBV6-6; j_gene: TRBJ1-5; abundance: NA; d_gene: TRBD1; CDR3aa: CASSLGQGTHQPQHF; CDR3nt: TGTGCCAGCAGTTTAGGACAGGGCACGCATCAGCCCCAGCATTTT
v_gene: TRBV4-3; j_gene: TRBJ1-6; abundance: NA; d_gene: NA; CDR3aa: CASSQVPPGNNSPLHF; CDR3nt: TGCGCCAGCAGCCAAGTCCCCCCTGGCAATAATTCACCCCTCCACTTT
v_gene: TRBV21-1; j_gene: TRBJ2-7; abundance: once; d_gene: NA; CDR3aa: CASSKLAGQPTYEQYF; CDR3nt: TGTGCCAGCAGCAAACTGGCCGGACAACCAACTTACGAGCAGTACTTC
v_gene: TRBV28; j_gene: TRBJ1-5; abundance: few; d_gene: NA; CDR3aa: CASSRGLSQPQHF; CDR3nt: TGTGCCAGCAGCAGGGGACTGTCACAGCCCCAGCATTTT
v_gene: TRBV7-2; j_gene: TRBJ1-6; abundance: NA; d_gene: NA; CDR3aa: CASSITGNYNSPLHF; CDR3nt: TGTGCCAGCAGCATTACAGGAAACTATAATTCACCCCTCCACTTT
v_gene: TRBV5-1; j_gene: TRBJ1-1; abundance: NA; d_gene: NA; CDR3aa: CASSSDGDTNTEAFF; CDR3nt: TGCGCCAGCAGCTCCGACGGGGATACGAACACTGAAGCTTTCTTT
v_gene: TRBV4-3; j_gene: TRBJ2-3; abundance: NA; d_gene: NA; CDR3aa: CASSQEGGPESLTDTQYF; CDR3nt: TGCGCCAGCAGCCAAGAAGGAGGGCCGGAGAGCCTCACAGATACGCAGTATTTT
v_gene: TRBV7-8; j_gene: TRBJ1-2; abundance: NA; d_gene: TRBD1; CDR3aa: CASSSFLGQGVYGYTF; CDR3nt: TGTGCCAGCAGCTCCTTCCTTGGACAGGGGGTCTATGGCTACACCTTC
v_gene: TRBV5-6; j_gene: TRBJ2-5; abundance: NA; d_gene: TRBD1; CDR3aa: CASSLGTAMYQETQYF; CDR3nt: TGTGCCAGCAGCCTTGGGACAGCCATGTACCAAGAGACCCAGTACTTC
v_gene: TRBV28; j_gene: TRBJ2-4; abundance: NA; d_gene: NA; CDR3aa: CASSSEGRKNIQYF; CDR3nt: TGTGCCAGCAGTTCTGAGGGTCGAAAAAACATTCAGTACTTC
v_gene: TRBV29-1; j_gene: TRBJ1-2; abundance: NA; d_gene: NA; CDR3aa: CSGSGVYGYTF; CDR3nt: TGCAGCGGCTCAGGGGTCTATGGCTACACCTTC
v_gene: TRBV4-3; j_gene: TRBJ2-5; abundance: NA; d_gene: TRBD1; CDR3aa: CASSKYTGGPETQYF; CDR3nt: TGCGCCAGCAGCAAATATACAGGGGGCCCAGAGACCCAGTACTTC
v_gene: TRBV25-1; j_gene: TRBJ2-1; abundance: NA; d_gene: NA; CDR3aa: CASSTSQGISAYEQFF; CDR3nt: TGTGCCAGCAGTACCAGCCAGGGAATTTCTGCCTATGAGCAGTTCTTC
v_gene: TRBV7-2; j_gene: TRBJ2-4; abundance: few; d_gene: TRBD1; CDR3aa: CASSQRTGENIQYF; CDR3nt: TGTGCCAGCAGCCAGAGGACAGGGGAGAACATTCAGTACTTC
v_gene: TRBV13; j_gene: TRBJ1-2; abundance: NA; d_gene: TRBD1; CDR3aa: CASSSGTGERNYGYTF; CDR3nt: TGTGCCAGCAGCTCCGGGACAGGGGAGAGAAACTATGGCTACACCTTC
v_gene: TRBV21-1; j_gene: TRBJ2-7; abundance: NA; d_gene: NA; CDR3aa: CASSRCPGQGSYEQYF; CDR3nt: TGTGCCAGCAGCCGCTGCCCGGGACAGGGGAGCTACGAGCAGTACTTC
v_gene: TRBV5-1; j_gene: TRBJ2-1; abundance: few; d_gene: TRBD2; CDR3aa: CASSFGLGAPNEQFF; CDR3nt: TGCGCCAGCAGCTTCGGACTAGGAGCGCCCAATGAGCAGTTCTTC
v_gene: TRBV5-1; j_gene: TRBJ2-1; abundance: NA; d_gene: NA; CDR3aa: CASSLAEGHLIDEQFF; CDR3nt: TGCGCCAGCAGCCTTGCTGAGGGGCACCTCATCGATGAGCAGTTCTTC
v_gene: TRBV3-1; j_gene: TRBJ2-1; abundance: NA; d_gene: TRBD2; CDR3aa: CASSQGGLAGEQFF; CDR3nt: TGTGCCAGCAGCCAAGGAGGTCTAGCGGGCGAGCAGTTCTTC
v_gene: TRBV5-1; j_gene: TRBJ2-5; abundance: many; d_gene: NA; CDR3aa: CASSLGGVETQYF; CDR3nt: TGTGCCAGCAGTTTGGGCGGGGTAGAGACCCAGTACTTC
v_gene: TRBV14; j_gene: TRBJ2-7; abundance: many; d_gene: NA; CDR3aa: CASSLQGIGEQYF; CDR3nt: TGTGCCAGCAGCCTACAGGGAATAGGCGAGCAGTACTTC
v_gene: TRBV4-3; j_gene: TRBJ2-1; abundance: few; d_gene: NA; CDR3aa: CASSQDNLLYNEQFF; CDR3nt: TGCGCCAGCAGCCAAGATAATTTACTCTACAATGAGCAGTTCTTC
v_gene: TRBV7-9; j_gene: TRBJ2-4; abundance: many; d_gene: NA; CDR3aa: CASSLGVAKNIQYF; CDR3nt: TGTGCCAGCAGCTTAGGTGTAGCCAAAAACATTCAGTACTTC
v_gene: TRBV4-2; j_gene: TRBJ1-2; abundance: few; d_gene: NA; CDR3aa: CASSQDRDGRGGYTF; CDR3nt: TGTGCCAGCAGCCAAGATAGGGACGGTCGAGGTGGCTACACCTTC
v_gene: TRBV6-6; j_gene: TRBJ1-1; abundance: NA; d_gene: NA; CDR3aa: CASRSELRVMNTEAFF; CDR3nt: TGTGCCAGCAGATCTGAACTCAGGGTAATGAACACTGAAGCTTTCTTT
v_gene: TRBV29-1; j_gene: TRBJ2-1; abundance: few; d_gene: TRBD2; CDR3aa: CSVALKVAGTYNEQFF; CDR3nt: TGCAGCGTGGCGCTTAAAGTAGCGGGAACCTACAATGAGCAGTTCTTC
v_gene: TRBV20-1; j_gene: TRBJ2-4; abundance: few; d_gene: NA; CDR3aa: CSARDGRGLNLPAKNIQYF; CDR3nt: TGCAGTGCTAGAGATGGCAGGGGACTTAATCTCCCAGCCAAAAACATTCAGTACTTC
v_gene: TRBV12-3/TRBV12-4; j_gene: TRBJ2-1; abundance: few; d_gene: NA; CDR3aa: CASSDPGVRPSNEQFF; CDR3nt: TGTGCCAGCAGTGACCCGGGGGTTCGTCCTAGCAATGAGCAGTTCTTC
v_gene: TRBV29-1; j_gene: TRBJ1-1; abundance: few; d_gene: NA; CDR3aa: CSVTRGALDTEAFF; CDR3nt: TGCAGCGTTACTCGAGGGGCGCTGGACACTGAAGCTTTCTTT
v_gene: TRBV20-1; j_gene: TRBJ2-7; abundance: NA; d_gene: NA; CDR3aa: CSAPYGASWDYEQYF; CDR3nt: TGCAGTGCTCCCTACGGGGCCAGCTGGGACTACGAGCAGTACTTC